Reported below is one TCR beta chain. The antigen is not known. The sample is drawn from a study of T cells expressing NK-cell markers. General study points: HCMV specificity of expanded NKG2C+ T cell clones remained unclear.

TCRdb re-called the 5' RACE reads and catalogs CDR3 proteins one per entry, DNA excluded. In total, the table holds 500,000 to 700,000 distinct CDR3 sequences. The CDR3 consists of 15 residues. The germline gives CDR1 SEHNR, CDR2 FQNEAQ (reference sequence). The source of this sequence is a man aged 18 to 30 in good health. The J gene is TRBJ1-2, the V gene TRBV7-9. Sequenced sample: blood T cells: a sorted CD56 or NKG2C T cell subset, CD4+ or CD8+ T cells, or bulk PBMC T cells (not recorded which). The CDR3 region is CASSLQGLTNYGYTF.